The 8 T cell receptor beta chains below all came from one sample that was sequenced in a study of shared clonotypes between healthy human individuals. The data were produced by immunoSEQ multiplex PCR, yet TCRdb's version contains in-frame clones alone and is incomplete. Of a few million clones listed, approximately 93% are singletons. Sequenced: naive CD4+ T cells from PBMCs. The subset was: CD45RA+ positively selected. The receptors here all came from a man younger than 30 in good health. Some clones in this sample may be carry-over from other donors' samples.

The V call is TRBV11-3, the J call TRBJ2-5; D may be TRBD2 (6 bases). V was cut by 1 base and J by 5 bases, with 17 bases left in between. The CDR3 has 16 amino acids. Germline V gene data show CDR1 as SGHNT and CDR2 as YENEEA. The CDR3 reads CASSLGAGTHGETQYF. The CDR3 DNA is TGTGCCAGCAGCTTAGGGGCGGGGACCCATGGCGAGACCCAGTACTTC.

The chain is built from TRBV28 and TRBJ2-4; the D gene is possibly TRBD2 (5 bases). Trimming removed 8 bases from V and 0 bases from J, with 8 bases in between. The CDR3 extends over 13 amino acids. The germline V gene encodes CDR1 MDHEN and CDR2 SYDVKM. CDR3 sequence: CASGRGAKNIQYF. The CDR3 DNA reads as TGTGCCAGCGGTCGGGGAGCCAAAAACATTCAGTACTTC.

The chain links TRBV7-9 to TRBJ1-5; 7 nucleotides match TRBD1. In germline, CDR1 is SEHNR, CDR2 FQNEAQ (reference sequence). V lost 2 bases and J lost 6; bases outside the gene matches: 7. CDR3 length equals 15 residues. The CDR3 coding sequence is TGTGCCAGCAGCTTATCCAGGGGGGAGGTTCAGCCCCAGCATTTT. Its protein product is CASSLSRGEVQPQHF.

The sample holds one count of this clone. This rearrangement joins TRBV18 to TRBJ2-5; unclear D gene. Germline V lookup: CDR1 KGHSH, CDR2 LQKENI. The CDR3 sequence is 13 residues long. The V gene lost 5 bases and the J gene lost 4 bases, with 11 bases spanning the gap. In nucleotides, the CDR3 is TGTGCCAGCTCATCCGATCAGCCAGAGACCCAGTACTTC. This translates into CASSSDQPETQYF.

The chain couples TRBV6-1 to TRBJ2-7; D perhaps matches TRBD1 (5 bases). V was pared by 8 bases and J by 2 bases, with 10 bases between. This CDR3 comprises 12 residues. Germline V lookup: CDR1 MNHNS, CDR2 SASEGT. As DNA, the CDR3 is TGTGCCAGCGTACAGGAAACCTACGAGCAGTACTTC. Its translation: CASVQETYEQYF.

V is TRBV5-1 and J is TRBJ2-5; 8 bases are shared with TRBD2. The trim removed 4 bases at V and 4 bases at J, leaving 9 bases unmatched. The CDR3 contains 15 residues. Germline-derived CDR1 and CDR2 are SGHRS and YFSETQ. The CDR3 spells CASSPGLVVLETQYF. The CDR3 DNA follows: TGCGCCAGCAGCCCGGGACTAGTCGTTTTAGAGACCCAGTACTTC. The full variable domain, rest sourced from reference TRBV5-1 and TRBJ2-5, is KAGVTQTPRYLIKTRGQQVTLSCSPISGHRSVSWYQQTPGQGLQFLFEYFSETQRNKGNFPGRFSGRQFSNSRSEMNVSTLELGDSALYLCASSPGLVVLETQYFGPGTRLLVL.

The chain is built from TRBV15 and TRBJ2-3, with D maybe TRBD2 (7 bases). The CDR3 is 16 amino acids. Germline V lookup: CDR1 LNHNV, CDR2 YYDKDF (reference sequence). V was shortened by 1 base and J by 3 bases, with 14 bases between the two germline ends. The CDR3 nucleotides read TGTGCCACCAGCAGAGTGGCGGGGGCCCGGACAGATACGCAGTATTTT. It translates to CATSRVAGARTDTQYF.

The rearrangement joins TRBV7-9 to TRBJ2-7; 7 bases are shared with TRBD1. The V gene end was trimmed by 4 bases and the J gene end by 2 bases; junction bases not matched to a gene: 8. The CDR3 is 15 residues long. Germline lookup yields CDR1 SEHNR and CDR2 FQNEAQ (reference sequence). The DNA for the CDR3 is TGTGCCAGCAGCTCTACGGGACAGCCAGCCTACGAGCAGTACTTC. Its protein product is CASSSTGQPAYEQYF.